The 14 T cell receptor beta chains listed next were all sequenced from one sample in a study of shared clonotypes between healthy human individuals. Sequencing used immunoSEQ multiplex PCR; TCRdb keeps in-frame clones, though not all of them. The sample includes around 430,000 clones, 70% to 80% of them seen just once. The sample taken for sequencing was PBMCs. These receptors all come from a woman between 40 and 55 years old in good health. Some clones in this sample may be carry-over from other donors' samples.

This chain joins TRBV15 and TRBJ1-1, with a weak D call TRBD1 (5 bases). In germline, CDR1 is LNHNV, CDR2 YYDKDF (reference sequence). Trimming removed 9 bases from V and 1 base from J, with 12 bases in between. The CDR3 loop spans 13 amino acids. The CDR3 coding sequence is TGTGCCACAAGGAGGGGAGGGAACACTGAAGCTTTCTTT. Translating it yields CATRRGGNTEAFF.

The chain couples TRBV7-2 to TRBJ2-5; D gene uncertain. Trimming took 6 bases from V and 5 from J, leaving 13 bases between them. The CDR3 extends over 13 amino acids. Germline loops: CDR1 SGHTA, CDR2 FQGNSA. The DNA of the CDR3 is TGTGCCAGCAGGCGCGGAGAATTGGAGACCCAGTACTTC. Protein sequence: CASRRGELETQYF.

The rearrangement uses TRBV15 and TRBJ2-1; 10 positions agree with TRBD2. Germline CDR1 LNHNV, CDR2 YYDKDF (reference sequence). The CDR3 has 15 amino acids. The J segment lost 7 bases and the V segment lost 1 base, leaving 4 bases of the junction unmatched. Here the CDR3 reads CATSRGSGRGNEQFF. CDR3 sequence (DNA): TGTGCCACCAGCAGAGGCAGCGGGAGGGGGAATGAGCAGTTCTTC.

This clone came up a few times. The chain links TRBV15 to TRBJ2-2, with TRBD2 identical over 9 bases. Germline trimming cut 4 bases from V and 7 bases from J; bases unmatched to any gene: 7. The CDR3 is 15 residues long. Germline-derived CDR1 and CDR2 are LNHNV and YYDKDF (reference sequence). CDR3 residues: CATSKGGRAFGELFF. CDR3 bases: TGTGCCACCAGCAAAGGCGGGAGGGCCTTCGGGGAGCTGTTTTTT.

CDR3 nucleotides: TGCGCCAGCAGCTTGGGGCCTAGCGATACGCAGTATTTT. Protein sequence: CASSLGPSDTQYF. The chain employs TRBV5-1 and TRBJ2-3; D is perhaps TRBD2 (5 bases). V was pared by 0 bases and J by 6 bases, with 8 bases between. The CDR3 length is 13 residues. Per germline, CDR1 SGHRS and CDR2 YFSETQ.

This chain uses TRBV7-9 with TRBJ2-5; 12 bases are shared with TRBD2. Trimming removed 1 base from V and 5 bases from J; junction bases left unmatched: 2. Germline lookup yields CDR1 SEHNR and CDR2 FQNEAQ (reference sequence). The CDR3 totals 15 residues. As DNA, the CDR3 is TGTGCCAGCAGCTTAGGACTAGCGGGAGTGGAGACCCAGTACTTC. As protein: CASSLGLAGVETQYF.

The V and J genes are TRBV7-9 and TRBJ2-1; 13 positions match TRBD2. CDR3 length: 15 amino acids. V shed 1 base and J 9 bases; nucleotides not matched to a gene: 3. Germline V gene lookup returns CDR1 SEHNR and CDR2 FQNEAQ (reference sequence). CDR3 region: CASSLVLAGGTEQFF. In DNA, the CDR3 is TGTGCCAGCAGCTTAGTACTAGCGGGAGGGACTGAGCAGTTCTTC.

The rearrangement uses TRBV27 and TRBJ1-1, with 8 bases fitting TRBD1. Looked up from germline, CDR1 is MNHEY and CDR2 is SMNVEV (reference sequence). V dropped 6 bases and J dropped 6; count of bases not matched to a gene: 15. This CDR3 contains 16 residues. Here the CDR3 DNA reads TGTGCCAGCAGAAAGATAGGACAGGGACCAGGGGCTGAAGCTTTCTTT. This sequence encodes CASRKIGQGPGAEAFF.

V is TRBV27 and J is TRBJ2-6; 9 bases line up with TRBD1. The length of the CDR3 is 17 residues. The germline V gene encodes CDR1 MNHEY and CDR2 SMNVEV (reference sequence). V gave up 6 bases and J gave up 4 bases; unmatched junction bases: 10. The CDR3 protein is CASRGTGYLRGANVLTF. The CDR3 DNA reads as TGTGCCAGCAGGGGGACAGGGTACCTCCGAGGGGCCAACGTCCTGACTTTC.

The chain has TRBV30 and TRBJ1-5, with 8 bases matching TRBD1. The CDR3 covers 18 residues. Trimming took 3 bases from V and 7 from J; bases not matched to a gene: 20. Germline CDR1 and CDR2: GTSNPN and SVGIG (reference sequence). The CDR3: CAWSPGLWQGAPGQPQHF. DNA of the CDR3: TGTGCCTGGAGCCCAGGCCTCTGGCAGGGGGCGCCGGGGCAGCCCCAGCATTTT.

A note on this clone: The identical CDR3 is also encoded by other nucleotide sequences in the sample. V is TRBV6-6 and J is TRBJ2-7, with a weak D call TRBD2 (6 bases). CDR1 is MNHNY and CDR2 is SVGAGI in the germline V gene (reference sequence). There are 12 residues in the CDR3. V was clipped by 0 bases and J by 6 bases, with 6 bases between them. In DNA, the CDR3 is TGTGCCAGCAGTTACTCGGGGGGCGAGCAGTACTTC. This translates into CASSYSGGEQYF.

V and J are TRBV7-9 and TRBJ2-5; 9 bases are a match to TRBD2. This CDR3 contains 16 residues. J was trimmed by 0 bases and V by 5 bases; bases with no gene match: 7. CDR1 and CDR2 (germline): SEHNR, FQNEAQ (reference sequence). The DNA of the CDR3 is TGTGCCAGCAGCATCGGACTAGCGACCTACCAAGAGACCCAGTACTTC. The encoded protein is CASSIGLATYQETQYF.

This clone was counted only a few times. The same CDR3 can be traced to other DNA sequences in this sample. V is TRBV9 and J is TRBJ2-2; 8 bases fit TRBD2. This CDR3 comprises 15 residues. CDR1 and CDR2 (germline): SGDLS, YYNGEE. The V gene end was trimmed by 0 bases and the J gene end by 5 bases; junction bases not matched to a gene: 3. This CDR3 is CASSVGAGGTGELFF. The CDR3 DNA reads as TGTGCCAGCAGCGTAGGGGCGGGAGGTACCGGGGAGCTGTTTTTT.

J is TRBJ1-1 and V is TRBV11-2; TRBD1 might be the D (5 bases). The germline CDR1 and CDR2 sequences are SGHAT and FQNNGV. The CDR3 covers 15 residues. Trimming took off 5 bases at V and 4 bases at J, with 17 bases between the two ends. The CDR3 loop reads CASSPTQLGGTEAFF. In DNA, the CDR3 is TGTGCCAGCAGCCCTACCCAACTGGGGGGCACTGAAGCTTTCTTT. Full variable domain (missing parts from reference TRBV11-2 and TRBJ1-1): EAGVAQSPRYKIIEKRQSVAFWCNPISGHATLYWYQQILGQGPKLLIQFQNNGVVDDSQLPKDRFSAERLKGVDSTLKIQPAKLEDSAVYLCASSPTQLGGTEAFFGQGTRLTVV.